Listed below are T cell receptor beta chains from one sample, sequenced in a study of cytomegalovirus exposure and HLA in healthy donors. Profiling relied on immunoSEQ multiplex PCR, and the TCRdb table lists in-frame clones only, not all of them. The data show under 130,000 clones, 78% seen once. Sequencing was performed on PBMCs. The receptors were sampled from a man aged 30-40 years in good health and CMV-seronegative. The CDR3 runs from the conserved cysteine through the conserved F or W. The D gene is left open where the match is weak. Clone size, where shown, is once, few, many, or a class for clones that have expanded.

abundance,j_gene,v_gene,d_gene,CDR3aa,CDR3nt
-,TRBJ1-2,TRBV11-2,-,CASSVRVVYGYTF,TGTGCCAGCAGCGTCAGGGTCGTCTATGGCTACACCTTC
-,TRBJ1-1,TRBV30,-,CAWSGLGGASTEAFF,TGTGCCTGGAGTGGGCTTGGAGGGGCGTCCACTGAAGCTTTCTTT
few,TRBJ1-3,TRBV28,-,CASSLQGQLRNTIYF,TGTGCCAGCAGTCTTCAGGGGCAGTTGAGAAACACCATATATTTT
-,TRBJ2-3,TRBV30,TRBD2,CAFGTSGTTDTQYF,TGTGCCTTCGGGACTAGCGGGACCACAGATACGCAGTATTTT
-,TRBJ2-7,TRBV18,-,CASSPRQTYEQYF,TGTGCCAGCTCACCACGGCAGACCTACGAGCAGTACTTC
-,TRBJ1-3,TRBV19,-,CASNREYSGNTIYF,TGTGCCAGCAATAGAGAATACTCTGGAAACACCATATATTTT
-,TRBJ2-7,TRBV5-1,-,CASSGDSYEQYF,TGCGCCAGCAGCGGAGACAGCTACGAGCAGTACTTC
-,TRBJ2-1,TRBV19,-,CASSRRTETYNEQFF,TGTGCCAGTAGTCGAAGGACAGAGACTTACAATGAGCAGTTCTTC
once,TRBJ1-1,TRBV19,-,CASSMTGATEAFF,TGTGCCAGTAGTATGACTGGGGCCACTGAAGCTTTCTTT
-,TRBJ2-5,TRBV5-8,TRBD1,CASSQGARGQETQYF,TGTGCCAGCAGCCAGGGGGCCCGTGGGCAGGAGACCCAGTACTTC
-,TRBJ2-7,TRBV18,TRBD1,CASSAGTGADEQYF,TGTGCCAGCTCCGCCGGGACAGGGGCTGACGAGCAGTACTTC
-,TRBJ1-2,TRBV7-8,-,CASSLGGYGYTF,TGTGCCAGCAGCTTAGGAGGATATGGCTACACCTTC
-,TRBJ2-3,TRBV4-1,-,CASSHEQGRPDTQYF,TGCGCCAGCAGCCATGAACAGGGTAGGCCAGATACGCAGTATTTT
-,TRBJ1-1,TRBV2,-,CASSESVGGTEAFF,TGTGCCAGCAGTGAATCTGTGGGGGGCACTGAAGCTTTCTTT
few,TRBJ1-5,TRBV19,-,CASSMRSLTQPQHF,TGTGCCAGTAGTATGAGGTCACTGACTCAGCCCCAGCATTTT
-,TRBJ1-2,TRBV2,-,CASSQDSNYGYTF,TGTGCCAGCAGCCAAGACAGTAACTATGGCTACACCTTC
once,TRBJ2-1,TRBV7-2,-,CASSASDRSSYNEQFF,TGTGCCAGCAGCGCCTCGGACAGAAGCTCCTACAATGAGCAGTTCTTC
-,TRBJ2-5,TRBV27,TRBD2,CASSLIGGGRETQYF,TGTGCCAGCAGTTTAATCGGGGGAGGGCGCGAGACCCAGTACTTC
-,TRBJ1-2,TRBV9,-,CASSVGYLGAGDYGYTF,TGTGCCAGCAGCGTAGGTTATTTAGGGGCAGGGGATTATGGCTACACCTTC
few,TRBJ1-2,TRBV7-2,-,CASSYLAGVGYTF,TGTGCCAGCAGCTACCTGGCAGGGGTTGGCTACACCTTC
few,TRBJ1-2,TRBV6-5,-,CASSYSSGGSYGYTF,TGTGCCAGCAGTTACTCGTCGGGGGGCAGCTATGGCTACACCTTC
-,TRBJ1-1,TRBV6-5,-,CASRTRRGGTEAFF,TGTGCCAGCAGAACTCGGAGGGGCGGCACTGAAGCTTTCTTT
few,TRBJ1-2,TRBV29-1,TRBD1,CSVEDRGRGPGYGYTF,TGCAGCGTTGAAGATCGAGGCAGGGGGCCTGGCTATGGCTACACCTTC